The T cell receptor beta chain under discussion was sequenced for a study of cytomegalovirus exposure and HLA in healthy donors. Data came from immunoSEQ multiplex PCR; TCRdb stores just in-frame clones and leaves some out. The sample records some 98,000 clones, roughly 84% being singletons. There are 17 residues in the CDR3. The V gene end was trimmed by 1 base and the J gene end by 3 bases; junction bases not matched to a gene: 4. Germline CDR1 and CDR2: SGHNT and YENEEA. The genes are TRBV11-3 and TRBJ2-5; 14 bases fit TRBD2. Sequencing was carried out using PBMCs. The sequence came from a young man in good health and CMV-seropositive. The CDR3 sequence is CASSLVWGLAGEETQYF. In nucleotides, the CDR3 is TGTGCCAGCAGCTTAGTATGGGGACTAGCGGGAGAAGAGACCCAGTACTTC.